This TCR beta chain appears in the sequencing data of a study of blood T cell repertoires in COVID-19. Looking at the study overall: Samples taken during acute and convalescent COVID-19 were collected in the United States, Italy and Spain.

The germline gives CDR1 LNHDA, CDR2 SQIVND (reference sequence). The CDR3 consists of 16 residues. Deletions cut 3 bases from V and 7 bases from J, with 19 bases between. Measured with immunoSEQ multiplex PCR; TCRdb has only the in-frame clones, and not every one. The sample records about 400,000 clones, around 87% being singletons. The sequencing sample was made of PBMCs or T cells enriched from blood (not recorded which). This TCR was recovered from a woman aged 50 to 60 who had recovered from COVID-19. J is TRBJ1-5 and V is TRBV19; D is unclear. In DNA form, the CDR3 reads TGTGCCAGTAGTATTTGGGGTCGGGGTTTTGGGCAGCCCCAGCATTTT. It yields the protein CASSIWGRGFGQPQHF.